These T cell receptor beta chains were read from a single sample in a study of T cell changes during pregnancy in multiple sclerosis. Generated by immunoSEQ multiplex PCR, the TCRdb table keeps only in-frame clones and is missing some. The data contain roughly 79,000 clones, about 93% of them singletons. The sequencing here drew on CD4+ T cells from peripheral blood mononuclear cells, taken before pregnancy. Receptors were obtained from a female donor with multiple sclerosis, enrolled in a pregnancy study. Both conserved end residues are part of each CDR3. The order of the fields is clone size, J gene, V gene, D gene, CDR3 DNA, CDR3 protein. D genes are given only for firm matches. Some rows have no size entry. The others give once, few or many, or a class for an expanded clone.

>-|TRBJ1-5|TRBV19|TRBD1
TGTGCCAGTATTGAAAGGGGGACAGGGAATCAGCCCCAGCATTTT
CASIERGTGNQPQHF
>-|TRBJ1-2|TRBV14|TRBD1
TGTGCCAGCAGCCAAGAGAGCCCCGAGACAGGGACCCCCTATGGCTACACCTTC
CASSQESPETGTPYGYTF
>-|TRBJ1-1|TRBV4-3|-
TGCGCCAGCAGCCGGGCGTTGAACACTGAAGCTTTCTTT
CASSRALNTEAFF
>-|TRBJ2-2|TRBV6-4|TRBD2
TGTGCCAGCAGTGAGGCTAGCGGGGGAGTGAACACCGGGGAGCTGTTTTTT
CASSEASGGVNTGELFF
>-|TRBJ2-7|TRBV19|TRBD2
TGTGCCAGCAAGGGACTAGCGGGGACGTACGAGCAGTACTTC
CASKGLAGTYEQYF
>-|TRBJ2-2|TRBV11-2|-
TGTGCCAGCAGCTTAGACAGTGGAGCCGCGAACACCGGGGAGCTGTTTTTT
CASSLDSGAANTGELFF
>-|TRBJ1-3|TRBV5-6|-
TGTGCCAGCAGCTCATGGGGGGGTCCAGCTGGAAACACCATATATTTT
CASSSWGGPAGNTIYF
>-|TRBJ2-1|TRBV7-8|TRBD2
TGTGCCAGCAGCTTTGATGTGGGACTAGCGGGAGTCTGGGAGCAGTTCTTC
CASSFDVGLAGVWEQFF
>-|TRBJ1-2|TRBV27|-
TGTGCCAGCAGTTCCCAGGGTGCTGATTTTTATGGCTACACCTTC
CASSSQGADFYGYTF
>-|TRBJ1-2|TRBV5-1|-
TGCGCCAGCAGCCTAGGTGTGCAGGGTGGCGGCTACACCTTC
CASSLGVQGGGYTF
>-|TRBJ1-1|TRBV7-6|-
TGTGCCAGCAGCTCCTTGGAGGGGTTGGGCACTGAAGCTTTCTTT
CASSSLEGLGTEAFF
>-|TRBJ2-7|TRBV7-2|-
TGTGCCAGCAGCTGGGGATCAGGGAATCCCTACGAGCAGTACTTC
CASSWGSGNPYEQYF
>-|TRBJ1-2|TRBV6-5|TRBD1
TGTGCCAGCAGTTACCAGGGGGCCGCGGGCTACACCTTC
CASSYQGAAGYTF
>-|TRBJ1-5|TRBV6-6|-
TGTGCCAGCAACGGGGGGGATCAGCCCCAGCATTTT
CASNGGDQPQHF
>-|TRBJ2-5|TRBV7-9|TRBD1
TGTGCCAGCAGCTTGAGCGGCAGGGGGTACCAAGAGACCCAGTACTTC
CASSLSGRGYQETQYF
>once|TRBJ1-5|TRBV19|TRBD1
TGTGCCAGTACAGGGGGCTTTTTTCAGCCCCAGCATTTT
CASTGGFFQPQHF
>-|TRBJ1-2|TRBV2|TRBD1
TGTGCCAGCAGTGAGAGTCAGGGGGCGGGGGATGGCTACACCTTC
CASSESQGAGDGYTF
>once|TRBJ2-4|TRBV6-5|-
TGTGCCAGCAGTTTCGGACAGACCATAGCCAAAAACATTCAGTACTTC
CASSFGQTIAKNIQYF
>-|TRBJ1-1|TRBV5-1|TRBD1
TGCGCCAGCAGCTCGTCCCGGGACAGCAGAGGTGGCACTGAAGCTTTCTTT
CASSSSRDSRGGTEAFF
>-|TRBJ1-4|TRBV4-3|-
TGCGCCAGCAGCCCTACGGCAACTAATGAAAAACTGTTTTTT
CASSPTATNEKLFF
>-|TRBJ1-5|TRBV30|TRBD1
TGTGCCTGGAGTGACCGGACAGGGGGCCGGGGTCAGCCCCAGCATTTT
CAWSDRTGGRGQPQHF
>-|TRBJ1-1|TRBV7-8|TRBD1
TGTGCCAGCAGCCGTCCAGGGGGGAGTACTGAAGCTTTCTTT
CASSRPGGSTEAFF
>-|TRBJ1-1|TRBV19|TRBD1
TGTGCCAGTAGTATAGGGTCAGGGGGCTGGAACACTGAAGCTTTCTTT
CASSIGSGGWNTEAFF
>once|TRBJ2-7|TRBV27|TRBD2
TGTGCCAGCAGTTTACAGGCCCTAGCGGGCTCCTACGAGCAGTACTTC
CASSLQALAGSYEQYF
>-|TRBJ2-7|TRBV7-6|TRBD2
TGTGCCAGCAGCTTAGGGAGTTGGACTAGCGGGGGGATAAGCTCCTACGAGCAGTACTTC
CASSLGSWTSGGISSYEQYF
>-|TRBJ2-7|TRBV4-1|-
TGCGCCAGCAGCCAGCCCTTTGAAGAGTACGAGCAGTACTTC
CASSQPFEEYEQYF
>-|TRBJ1-4|TRBV28|-
TGTGCCAGCAGTTTATCCTCAACTACAAGAGAAAAACTGTTTTTT
CASSLSSTTREKLFF
>-|TRBJ1-5|TRBV2|-
TGTGCCAGCAGCAACAATCAGCCCCAGCATTTT
CASSNNQPQHF
>-|TRBJ2-1|TRBV7-2|TRBD2
TGTGCCAGCAGCTTAGAACCGGGACTAGCTATAAATGAGCAGTTCTTC
CASSLEPGLAINEQFF
>-|TRBJ2-3|TRBV9|-
TGTGCCAGCAGCGTAACTACAGATACGCAGTATTTT
CASSVTTDTQYF
>-|TRBJ2-6|TRBV7-3|TRBD1
TGTGCCAGCAGCCCACGGACAGGGAACGGGGCCAACGTCCTGACTTTC
CASSPRTGNGANVLTF
>-|TRBJ1-3|TRBV14|-
TGTGCCAGCAGCCAAGAACTAGGTTACAGCTCTGGAAACACCATATATTTT
CASSQELGYSSGNTIYF
>-|TRBJ2-4|TRBV7-2|TRBD1
TGTGCCAGCAGCTTTAGGGGGCGCGAAAACATTCAGTACTTC
CASSFRGRENIQYF
>-|TRBJ2-7|TRBV7-7|-
TGTGCTAGCAGCTTAGGGCAGGGGCTCGAGCAGTACTTC
CASSLGQGLEQYF
>-|TRBJ1-6|TRBV7-9|-
TGTGCCAGCAGCACGTCGGACAAAGGCTATAATTCACCCCTCCACTTT
CASSTSDKGYNSPLHF